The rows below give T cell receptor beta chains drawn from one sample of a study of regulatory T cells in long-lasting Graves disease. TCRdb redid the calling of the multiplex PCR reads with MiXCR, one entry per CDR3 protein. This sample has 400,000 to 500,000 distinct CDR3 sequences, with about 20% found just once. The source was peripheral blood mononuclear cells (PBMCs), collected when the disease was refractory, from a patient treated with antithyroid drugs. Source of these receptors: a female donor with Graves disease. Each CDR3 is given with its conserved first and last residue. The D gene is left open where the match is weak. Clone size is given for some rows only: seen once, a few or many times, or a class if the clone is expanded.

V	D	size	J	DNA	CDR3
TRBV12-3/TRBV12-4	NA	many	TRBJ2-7	TGTGCCAGCAGAATGAACTACTCCTCCTACGAGCAGTACTTC	CASRMNYSSYEQYF
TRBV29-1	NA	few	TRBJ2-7	TGCAGCGCCAGGGACAACTCCTACGAGCAGTACTTC	CSARDNSYEQYF
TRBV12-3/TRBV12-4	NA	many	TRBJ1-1	TGTGCCAGCAGTTTAAGGCAGGAGACTGAAGCTTTCTTT	CASSLRQETEAFF
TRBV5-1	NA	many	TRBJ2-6	TGCGCCAGCAGCTACTACAGTTCTGGGGCCAACGTCCTGACTTTC	CASSYYSSGANVLTF
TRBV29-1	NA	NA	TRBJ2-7	TGCAGCGTGGTAGGCGCCTACGAGCAGTACTTC	CSVVGAYEQYF
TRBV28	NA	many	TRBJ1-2	TGTGCCAGCAGTTTGAGCTTAAATGGCTACACCTTC	CASSLSLNGYTF
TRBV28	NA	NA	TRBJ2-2	TGTGCCAGCAGGGATACGGGAAGGAACACCGGGGAGCTGTTTTTT	CASRDTGRNTGELFF
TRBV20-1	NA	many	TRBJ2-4	TGCAGTGCTAGAGCCCTGCGACCTCCCCAGACCAAAAACATTCAGTACTTC	CSARALRPPQTKNIQYF
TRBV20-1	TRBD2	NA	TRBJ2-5	TGCAGTCACCGTCCGGGACTAGCGGGGGGGCAAGAGACCCAGTACTTC	CSHRPGLAGGQETQYF
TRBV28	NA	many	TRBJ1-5	TGTGCCAGCAGGGGGAATCAGCCCCAGCATTTT	CASRGNQPQHF
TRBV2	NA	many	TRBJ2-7	TGTGCCAGTACTGACCTCTACGAGCAGTACTTC	CASTDLYEQYF
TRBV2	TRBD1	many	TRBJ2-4	TGTGCCAGCAGACCGACAGGGGGCAACATTCAGTACTTC	CASRPTGGNIQYF
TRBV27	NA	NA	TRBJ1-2	TGTGCCAGCAGTTGGGACCCACATAACTATGGCTACACCTTC	CASSWDPHNYGYTF
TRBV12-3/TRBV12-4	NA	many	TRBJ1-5	TGTGCCAGCAGTTTAGTCTCCATCAATCAGCCCCAGCATTTT	CASSLVSINQPQHF
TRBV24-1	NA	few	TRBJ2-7	TGTGCCACCAGTGGCCAGGCTTTGGGTGAGCAGTACTTC	CATSGQALGEQYF
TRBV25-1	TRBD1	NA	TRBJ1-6	TGTGCCTGCAGGGGGACCTATGATTCACCCCTCCACTTT	CACRGTYDSPLHF
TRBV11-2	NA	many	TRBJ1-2	TGTGCCAGCAGCCTTACTCGGGCCTTC	CASSLTRAF
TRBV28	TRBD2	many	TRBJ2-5	TGTGCCAGCAGGGGGCGACTAGCGGACCAAGAGACCCAGTACTTC	CASRGRLADQETQYF
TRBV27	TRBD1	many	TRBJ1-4	TGTGCCAGCAGGATGACAGGGTCTAATGAAAAACTGTTTTTT	CASRMTGSNEKLFF
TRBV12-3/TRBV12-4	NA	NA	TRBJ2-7	TGTGCCAGCAGTTTTCACAGTACCTACGAGCAGTACTTC	CASSFHSTYEQYF
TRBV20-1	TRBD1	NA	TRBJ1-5	TGCAGTGCGGGAACAGGGGGCGAATATCAGCCCCAGCATTTT	CSAGTGGEYQPQHF
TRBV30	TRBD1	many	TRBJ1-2	TGTGCCTGGAGTCAACGTCCGGACAGGAATGGCTACACCTTC	CAWSQRPDRNGYTF
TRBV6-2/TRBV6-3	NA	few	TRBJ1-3	TGTGCCAGCAGTTCTACCCCAGAGGGATATGGAAACACCATATATTTT	CASSSTPEGYGNTIYF
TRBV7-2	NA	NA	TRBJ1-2	TGTGCCAGCAGCTGGGGGCGGGTAAGAGGGAACTATGGCTACACCTTC	CASSWGRVRGNYGYTF
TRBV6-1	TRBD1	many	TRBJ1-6	TGTGCCAGCAGTCCCATCCGGGACAGGGACGATTCACCCCTCCACTTT	CASSPIRDRDDSPLHF
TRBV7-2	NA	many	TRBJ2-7	TGTGCCAGCAGCTCCAGGGCCCCCTCGAACGAGCAGTACTTC	CASSSRAPSNEQYF
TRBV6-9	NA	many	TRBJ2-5	TGTGCCAGCAGTTACCCTACCCGGGAGACCCAGTACTTC	CASSYPTRETQYF